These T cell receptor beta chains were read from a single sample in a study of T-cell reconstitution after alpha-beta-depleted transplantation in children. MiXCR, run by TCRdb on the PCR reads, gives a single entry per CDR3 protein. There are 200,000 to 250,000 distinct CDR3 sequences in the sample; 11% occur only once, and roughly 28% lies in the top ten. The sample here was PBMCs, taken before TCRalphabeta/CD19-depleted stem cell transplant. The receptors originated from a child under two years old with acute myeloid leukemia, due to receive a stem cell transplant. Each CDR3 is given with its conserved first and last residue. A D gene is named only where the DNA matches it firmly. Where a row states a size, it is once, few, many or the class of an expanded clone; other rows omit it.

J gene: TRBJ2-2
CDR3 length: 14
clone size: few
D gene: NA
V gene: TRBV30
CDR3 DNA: TGTGCCCATAGGGACCCCCGGGCTGGCGGGGAGCTGTTTTTT
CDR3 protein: CAHRDPRAGGELFF

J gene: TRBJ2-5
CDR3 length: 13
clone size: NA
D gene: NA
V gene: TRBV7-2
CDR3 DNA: TGTGCCAGCAGCTTAGCTTTCCGGGAGACCCAGTACTTC
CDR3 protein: CASSLAFRETQYF

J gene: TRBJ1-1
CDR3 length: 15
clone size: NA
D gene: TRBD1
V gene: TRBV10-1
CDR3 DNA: TGCGCCAGCAGTGAGATGGCAGGGGGCTGGGGTGAAGCTTTCTTT
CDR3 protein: CASSEMAGGWGEAFF

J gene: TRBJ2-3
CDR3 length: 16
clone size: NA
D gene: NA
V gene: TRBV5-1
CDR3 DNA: TGCGCCAGCAGCTTGGTGGCCCCTGGAGGTACAGATACGCAGTATTTT
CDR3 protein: CASSLVAPGGTDTQYF

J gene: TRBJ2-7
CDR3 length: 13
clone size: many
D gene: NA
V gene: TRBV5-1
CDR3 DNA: TGCGCCAGCAGCTCGGAGGCACCCCTCGAGCAGTACTTC
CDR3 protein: CASSSEAPLEQYF

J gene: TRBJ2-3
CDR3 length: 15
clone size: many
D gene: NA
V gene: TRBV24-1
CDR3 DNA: TGTGCCACCAGTGACTCCGGACAGTACACAGATACGCAGTATTTT
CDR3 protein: CATSDSGQYTDTQYF

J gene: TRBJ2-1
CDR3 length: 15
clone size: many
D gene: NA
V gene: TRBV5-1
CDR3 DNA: TGCGCCAGCAGAACATGGGGCACGTTCGACAATGAGCAGTTCTTC
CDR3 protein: CASRTWGTFDNEQFF

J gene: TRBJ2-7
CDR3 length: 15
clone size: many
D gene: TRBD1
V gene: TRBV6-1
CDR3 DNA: TGTGCCAGCAGCGGACAGGGGGCCTACTCCTACGAGCAGTACTTC
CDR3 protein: CASSGQGAYSYEQYF

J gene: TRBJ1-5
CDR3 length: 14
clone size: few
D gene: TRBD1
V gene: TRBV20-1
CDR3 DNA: TGCAGTGCTCCGGAACAGGGGTTTAATCAGCCCCAGCATTTT
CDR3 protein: CSAPEQGFNQPQHF

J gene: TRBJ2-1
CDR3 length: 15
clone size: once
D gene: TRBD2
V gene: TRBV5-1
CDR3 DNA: TGCGCCAGCAGCATAGGGATTAGCGGGGATAATGAGCAGTTCTTC
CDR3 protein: CASSIGISGDNEQFF

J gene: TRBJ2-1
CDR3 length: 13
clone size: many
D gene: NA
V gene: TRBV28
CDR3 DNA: TGTGCCAGCAGTTTCGTGAGAGGGCGTGAGCAGTTCTTC
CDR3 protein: CASSFVRGREQFF

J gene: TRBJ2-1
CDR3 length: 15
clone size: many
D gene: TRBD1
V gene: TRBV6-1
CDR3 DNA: TGTGCCAGCAGCGGGACAGGGACAATAGGCAATGAGCAGTTCTTC
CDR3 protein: CASSGTGTIGNEQFF

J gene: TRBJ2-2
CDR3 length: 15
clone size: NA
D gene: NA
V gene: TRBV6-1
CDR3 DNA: TGTGCCAGCAGTGGGTCCTCTGGGGACACCGGGGAGCTGTTTTTT
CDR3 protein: CASSGSSGDTGELFF

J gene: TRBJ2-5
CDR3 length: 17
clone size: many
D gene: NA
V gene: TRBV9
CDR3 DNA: TGTGCCAGCAGCGTAGGCTTACTAGCCGAGTTCCAAGAGACCCAGTACTTC
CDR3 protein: CASSVGLLAEFQETQYF

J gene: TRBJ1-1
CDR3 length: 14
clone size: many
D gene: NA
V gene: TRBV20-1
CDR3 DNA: TGCAGTGCTCGCTGGACCCGGGACGTCGGATGGGCTTTCTTT
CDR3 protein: CSARWTRDVGWAFF

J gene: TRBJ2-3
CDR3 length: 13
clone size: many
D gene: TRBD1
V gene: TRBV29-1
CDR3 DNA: TGCAGCGTGGGGGTTCAGGGGGCTGGTACGCAGTATTTT
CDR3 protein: CSVGVQGAGTQYF

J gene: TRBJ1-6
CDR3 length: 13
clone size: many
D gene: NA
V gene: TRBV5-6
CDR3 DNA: TGTGCCAGCAGCTCGGCCAGTAATTCACCCCTCCACTTT
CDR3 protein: CASSSASNSPLHF

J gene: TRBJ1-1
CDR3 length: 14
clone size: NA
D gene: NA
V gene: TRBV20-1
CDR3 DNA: TGCAGTGCCCCCTGGGGGACGGGAGACACTGGAGCTTTCTTT
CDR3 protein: CSAPWGTGDTGAFF

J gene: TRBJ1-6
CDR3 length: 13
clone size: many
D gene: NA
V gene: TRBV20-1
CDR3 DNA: TGCAGTGCTAGCTCGGAGGGGAATTCACCCCTCCACTTT
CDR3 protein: CSASSEGNSPLHF